Listed below are T cell receptor beta chains from one sample, sequenced in a study of human T cells and chemical hapten exposure. MiXCR was run by TCRdb on the RACE reads, yielding one entry per CDR3 protein. The table lists 90,000 to 110,000 distinct CDR3 sequences, roughly 9% of them singletons, with around 3.1% in the top ten. The sample here was whole blood, taken in connection with sensitization to the hapten diphenylcyclopropenone (DPC). These receptors were collected from a woman aged 40-49 years with alopecia areata. Some clones in this sample may be carry-over from other donors' samples. Both conserved end residues are part of each CDR3. The D gene is left open where the match is weak. Size values are once, few and many counts, or a class for expanded clones, and some rows have none.

j_call d_call clone_size cdr3_length v_call cdr3_nt cdr3_aa
TRBJ1-1 NA few 12 TRBV24-1 TGTGCCACCAGAGACGGGCGAACTGAAGCTTTCTTT CATRDGRTEAFF
TRBJ1-3 NA many 14 TRBV6-1 TGTGCCACTAACGGGGCAGAAACTGGAAACACCATATATTTT CATNGAETGNTIYF
TRBJ2-7 TRBD1 few 13 TRBV13 TGTGCCAGCAGCTATCAGGGGGTCCACGAGCAGTACTTC CASSYQGVHEQYF
TRBJ2-5 NA few 13 TRBV4-3 TGCGCCAGCAGCCTCACTAGTTATGAGACCCAGTACTTC CASSLTSYETQYF
TRBJ2-5 NA NA 14 TRBV2 TGTGCCAGCAGTCACGGCCAGGGATCGGAGACCCAGTACTTC CASSHGQGSETQYF
TRBJ1-1 NA NA 13 TRBV27 TGTGCCAGCAGTTTCCGAGGTCGGACTGAAGCTTTCTTT CASSFRGRTEAFF
TRBJ1-6 NA NA 14 TRBV6-1 TGTGCCAGCAGCCGAGACGGCCTTAATTCGCCCCTCCACTTT CASSRDGLNSPLHF
TRBJ2-3 NA many 16 TRBV6-5 TGTGCCAGCAGTTACATCGGTTCAGGATGGGCAGATACGCAGTATTTT CASSYIGSGWADTQYF
TRBJ2-7 TRBD2 many 13 TRBV2 TGTGCCAGCAGGGGGGGGTGGTCGGATGAGCAGTACTTC CASRGGWSDEQYF
TRBJ1-1 NA NA 13 TRBV10-1 TGCGCCAGCAGAAGGAGTGGTGACAGTGAAGCTTTCTTT CASRRSGDSEAFF